The subject of this entry is one TCR beta chain. The antigen is not known. This sample was included in a study of CD8 T cells in Susac syndrome. Study findings and constraints: No clonal expansion appeared among CD4+ T cells in Susac patients.

An input of about 0.5 to 1 ug of RNA was subjected to reverse transcription using random hexamers. TCRdb used MiXCR to reprocess the immunoSEQ multiplex PCR reads, holding one entry per CDR3 protein. The sample holds some 210,000 distinct CDR3 sequences, about 94% seen once. Blood CD8+ and CD4+ T cells underwent high-throughput TCR beta sequencing. Fulfillment of recently defined diagnostic criteria for definite or probable disease was shown by the patients with Susac syndrome. Germline V lookup: CDR1 SGHVS, CDR2 FNYEAQ. The CDR3 runs to 15 residues. V lost 3 bases to trimming and J lost 4 bases, with 12 bases between them.

This TCR came from a human donor with Susac syndrome. The chain has TRBV7-6 and TRBJ1-4; D unresolved. The specimen was CD4+ T cells from PBMCs. CDR3 in DNA: TGTGCCAGCAGCTTGGCACCGGGAAATAATGAAAAACTGTTTTTT. Translation gives CASSLAPGNNEKLFF.